The rows below give T cell receptor beta chains drawn from one sample of a study of graft-versus-host responses after intestinal transplantation. Antigens of these TCRs are unknown. Produced via immunoSEQ multiplex PCR; TCRdb's table is partial and in-frame only. The sample lists about 92,000 clones, around four fifths seen once, with about 15% in the top ten. This specimen was unstimulated CD8+ T cells sorted from spleen or lymph node cells, taken before intestinal transplant. Receptors were obtained from a human donor who received an intestinal transplant. The CDR3 runs from the conserved cysteine through the conserved F or W. A D gene is named only where the DNA matches it firmly.

-	TRBV2	17	TRBJ2-3	CASTHPRGLGNTDTQYF	TGTGCCAGCACCCACCCCAGGGGACTGGGGAACACAGATACGCAGTATTTT
-	TRBV7-9	17	TRBJ2-7	CASSLAGLQRASYEQYF	TGTGCCAGCAGCTTAGCGGGACTCCAAAGGGCATCCTACGAGCAGTACTTC
TRBD1	TRBV28	15	TRBJ2-5	CASSFGRGSGETQYF	TGTGCCAGCAGTTTTGGCAGGGGGTCGGGAGAGACCCAGTACTTC
TRBD1	TRBV7-6	15	TRBJ2-2	CASSLQGQFTGELFF	TGTGCCAGCAGCTTACAGGGACAGTTCACCGGGGAGCTGTTTTTT
-	TRBV12-5	14	TRBJ1-6	CASGLGHGNSPLHF	TGTGCTAGTGGTTTGGGACACGGTAATTCACCCCTCCACTTT
TRBD1	TRBV5-4	15	TRBJ1-2	CASSFIDRGVGGYTF	TGTGCCAGCAGCTTTATCGACAGGGGGGTCGGTGGCTACACCTTC
-	TRBV4-2	16	TRBJ2-1	CASSQEETTSYNEQFF	TGTGCCAGCAGCCAAGAAGAGACTACCTCCTACAATGAGCAGTTCTTC
-	TRBV20-1	11	TRBJ2-7	CSARDSYEQYF	TGCAGTGCTAGGGACAGCTACGAGCAGTACTTC
-	TRBV30	14	TRBJ2-1	CAWSVLAAYNEQFF	TGTGCCTGGAGTGTACTTGCAGCATACAATGAGCAGTTCTTC
TRBD2	TRBV4-1	19	TRBJ2-1	CASSQDNELAGVTLYEQFF	TGCGCCAGCAGCCAAGACAATGAACTAGCGGGGGTAACGTTGTATGAGCAGTTCTTC
-	TRBV2	14	TRBJ1-3	CASSEHNSGNTIYF	TGTGCCAGCAGTGAACACAACTCTGGAAACACCATATATTTT